This is a list of T cell receptor beta chains from one sample in a study of siplizumab effects on memory and regulatory T cells. Profiling relied on immunoSEQ multiplex PCR, and the TCRdb table lists in-frame clones only, not all of them. The table includes under 140,000 clones, 80% to 95% detected once. The sequenced material came from CD4+ T cells sorted from blood. These receptors were obtained from a human donor in good health. The CDR3 runs from the conserved cysteine through the conserved F or W. A D gene is named only where the DNA matches it firmly. Clone size is shown for a subset of rows, as once, few, many or a class of expanded clone.

-	TRBV4-2	TRBJ2-2	TRBD2	TGTGCCAGCAGCCCAGGGACTAGCGGGTTCGGGGAGCTGTTTTTT	CASSPGTSGFGELFF
-	TRBV7-9	TRBJ1-2	-	TGTGCCAGCAGCTCCGGGGGCACGTATGGCTACACCTTC	CASSSGGTYGYTF
-	TRBV5-1	TRBJ2-5	-	TGCGCCAGCAGCTTCTTGGAGACCCAGTACTTC	CASSFLETQYF
-	TRBV6-6	TRBJ2-7	TRBD1	TGTGCCAGCAGTTACCAGAGGACAGGGAAAAGCGAGCAGTACTTC	CASSYQRTGKSEQYF
once	TRBV5-1	TRBJ2-2	TRBD1	TGCGCCAGCAGCGGACAGGCTTCGAACACCGGGGAGCTGTTTTTT	CASSGQASNTGELFF
-	TRBV27	TRBJ2-3	-	TGTGCCAGCAGTTTTCGGGCCTCTAGCACAGATACGCAGTATTTT	CASSFRASSTDTQYF
-	TRBV7-2	TRBJ2-1	-	TGTGCCAGCAGTCAGGGATCCTACAATGAGCAGTTCTTC	CASSQGSYNEQFF
-	TRBV18	TRBJ1-5	-	TGTGCCAGCTCACCAGGGGGGGATCAGCCCCAGCATTTT	CASSPGGDQPQHF
once	TRBV6-5	TRBJ1-4	TRBD1	TGTGCCAGCAGAACCGCGGACAGGGGCCGCGAAAAACTGTTTTTT	CASRTADRGREKLFF
-	TRBV20-1	TRBJ1-2	-	TGCAGTGCTAGCAGGGCGGGTGGCTACACCTTC	CSASRAGGYTF
-	TRBV28	TRBJ1-2	-	TGTGCCAGCAGTTCTTTGAAGGGTGGCTACACCTTC	CASSSLKGGYTF
few	TRBV6-1	TRBJ1-2	-	TGTGCCAGCAATCCATCGGGATATGGCTACACCTTC	CASNPSGYGYTF
-	TRBV27	TRBJ2-7	TRBD1	TGTGCCAGCAGTTTGTCGGCAGGGGGCTCCTACGAGCAGTACTTC	CASSLSAGGSYEQYF
-	TRBV6-5	TRBJ2-7	TRBD2	TGTGCCAGCAGTTCACTAGCGGTCTTGACCTACGAGCAGTACTTC	CASSSLAVLTYEQYF
-	TRBV4-1	TRBJ2-3	-	TGCGCCAGCAGCCAAGGGGAGTGGGGGGCAGATACGCAGTATTTT	CASSQGEWGADTQYF
few	TRBV4-2	TRBJ1-1	-	TGTGCCAGCAGCCAACGGCAAGTTGGGATGAACACTGAAGCTTTCTTT	CASSQRQVGMNTEAFF
-	TRBV7-2	TRBJ1-5	-	TGTGCCAGCAGCTTATGGGAGACGCAGCCCCAGCATTTT	CASSLWETQPQHF
-	TRBV7-4	TRBJ1-6	TRBD1	TGTGCCAGCAGCTTATCCCCGGGACAGGGGAAAATTTATAATTCACCCCTCCACTTT	CASSLSPGQGKIYNSPLHF
-	TRBV5-6	TRBJ2-2	-	TGTGCCAGCAGCTTGGTAGTGAACACCGGGGAGCTGTTTTTT	CASSLVVNTGELFF
-	TRBV5-6	TRBJ2-1	-	TGTGCCAGCAGCTTGGCCGGTCGACGTGAGTTCTTC	CASSLAGRREFF
-	TRBV20-1	TRBJ2-1	-	TGCAGTGCTTTGACCAATGAGCAGTTCTTC	CSALTNEQFF
-	TRBV9	TRBJ2-2	TRBD2	TGTGCCAGCAGCGTAGCTGCGGTAGCGGGCACCGGGGAGCTGTTTTTT	CASSVAAVAGTGELFF
once	TRBV11-2	TRBJ1-1	TRBD1	TGTGCCAGCAGCACCCGACAGGGAATCACTGAAGCTTTCTTT	CASSTRQGITEAFF
few	TRBV2	TRBJ1-5	-	TGTGCCAGCAGGCCAGGGACGCAAAGCAATCAGCCCCAGCATTTT	CASRPGTQSNQPQHF
once	TRBV28	TRBJ2-2	-	TGTGCCAGCAGTTTGGCAGGCGTGGCCGGGGAGCTGTTTTTT	CASSLAGVAGELFF
-	TRBV5-6	TRBJ2-3	-	TGTGCCAGCAGCTTGGCCGGTGTTAGGGGTACGCAGTATTTT	CASSLAGVRGTQYF
once	TRBV11-2	TRBJ2-2	-	TGTGCCAGCAGCTTAGTCTACTCAGGGGCGGGGGAGCTGTTTTTT	CASSLVYSGAGELFF
-	TRBV19	TRBJ2-1	TRBD1	TGTGCCAGTAGTAGCCGGGACAGGGGTTGGAATGAGCAGTTCTTC	CASSSRDRGWNEQFF
-	TRBV9	TRBJ2-7	-	TGTGCCAGCAGCGTTGGGACTGGTAGCTCCTACGAGCAGTACTTC	CASSVGTGSSYEQYF